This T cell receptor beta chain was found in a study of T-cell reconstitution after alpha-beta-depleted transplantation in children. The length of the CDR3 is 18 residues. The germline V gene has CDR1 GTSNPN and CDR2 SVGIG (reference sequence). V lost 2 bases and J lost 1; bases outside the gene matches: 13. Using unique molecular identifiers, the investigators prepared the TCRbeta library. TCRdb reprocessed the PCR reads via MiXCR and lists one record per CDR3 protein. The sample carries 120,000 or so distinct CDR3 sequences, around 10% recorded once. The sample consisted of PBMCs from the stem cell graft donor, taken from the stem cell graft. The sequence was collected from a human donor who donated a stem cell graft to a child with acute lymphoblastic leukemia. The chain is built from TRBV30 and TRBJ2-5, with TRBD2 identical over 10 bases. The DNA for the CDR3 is TGTGCCTGGAGTCCCGGGGCTTTAGCGGGGGGAACCCAAGAGACCCAGTACTTC. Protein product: CAWSPGALAGGTQETQYF. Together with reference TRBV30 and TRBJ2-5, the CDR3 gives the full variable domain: SQTIHQWPATLVQPVGSPLSLECTVEGTSNPNLYWYRQAAGRGLQLLFYSVGIGQISSEVPQNLSASRPQDRQFILSSKKLLLSDSGFYLCAWSPGALAGGTQETQYFGPGTRLLVL.